The TCR beta chain described here comes from a study of blood T cell repertoires in COVID-19. The CDR3 runs 13 residues. Trimming took 10 bases from V and 7 from J, leaving 17 bases between them. From germline, CDR1 is LNHDA and CDR2 SQIVND (reference sequence). Sequenced by immunoSEQ multiplex PCR; TCRdb stores in-frame clones only, minus some. The table includes about 55,000 clones, roughly nine tenths detected once. The clonotype comes from a man aged 35 to 55 with acute or convalescent COVID-19. What was sequenced was peripheral blood. V is TRBV19 and J is TRBJ1-5; no firm D call. Here the CDR3 reads CATKEGVGQPQHF. The CDR3 region has the DNA TGTGCCACCAAAGAGGGAGTAGGGCAGCCCCAGCATTTT.